The rows below give T cell receptor beta chains drawn from one sample of a study of blood T cell repertoires in COVID-19. Measured with immunoSEQ multiplex PCR; TCRdb has only the in-frame clones, and not every one. The sample yields roughly 420,000 clones, around nine tenths seen once. The sample comprised PBMCs or T cells enriched from blood (not recorded which). The receptors were sampled from a woman aged 25 to 45 with acute COVID-19. The conserved cysteine and the conserved F or W are not part of the CDR3 here.

CDR3 length | V gene | CDR3 protein
11 | TRBV5-1 | ASSWGQDQPQH
13 | TRBV9 | ASSPAGSSGNTIY
13 | TRBV19 | ASSPRGQGGHEQY
14 | TRBV7-6 | ASSLLAGGPYNEQF
10 | TRBV3-1/TRBV3-2 | ASSQRGAEAF
15 | TRBV10-1 | ASSSWDTPGGTDTQY
13 | TRBV7-2 | ASSLAMGANTEAF
9 | TRBV30 | AEGRRTEAF
14 | TRBV5-1 | ASSLRTGSGPYEQY
7 | TRBV20-1 | SAAYGYT
12 | TRBV2 | ASLLGGGNSPLH
12 | TRBV9 | ASSPADRGYEQY
12 | TRBV7-3 | ASSLTGAQNIQY
11 | TRBV3-1/TRBV3-2 | ASSPGQGIGYT
10 | TRBV2 | ASRAGITEAF
13 | TRBV5-1 | ASSHGREAYNEQF
10 | TRBV27 | ASSPLGGELF
13 | TRBV4-2 | ASSPQRAGGNTIY
12 | TRBV4-2 | ASSRDSDNTEAF
19 | TRBV30 | AWTPMGRVKFRVSGANVLT
14 | TRBV3-1/TRBV3-2 | ASSQVGGTNTGELF
11 | TRBV11-2 | ASSLSLANIQY
12 | TRBV7-9 | ASSLGPGNYGYT
11 | TRBV11-3 | ASSLLRNTEAF
15 | TRBV4-1 | ASSQDESGGWLYEQY
13 | TRBV6-5 | ASRGPGLRTGELF
14 | TRBV7-9 | ASSPSRGTGSSGYT
13 | TRBV4-1 | ASSQDEVMNTEAF
13 | TRBV6-5 | ASMRRSSYNSPLH
12 | TRBV5-1 | ASSRGLYTGELF
10 | TRBV11-2 | ASSLAGYEQY
13 | TRBV6-5 | ASSITGVLGEKLF
13 | TRBV29-1 | SVVSGTGSGQPQH
11 | TRBV10-2 | ASSDTDNQPQH
11 | TRBV4-3 | ASSQGQEETQY
13 | TRBV19 | ASSTSREGNTEAF
17 | TRBV7-9 | ASSLEIVSGQHMNTEAF
12 | TRBV27 | ASSQRDRADEQY
15 | TRBV5-5 | ASSAGLPVSSGNTIY
14 | TRBV7-2 | ASSLLPVRFNYGYT
11 | TRBV5-6 | ASGRGSGTEAF